Listed below are T cell receptor beta chains from one sample, sequenced in a study of synovial regulatory T cells in juvenile arthritis. Some clones are missing from TCRdb's copy, which holds only in-frame ones; the method was immunoSEQ multiplex PCR. The sample holds roughly 8,400 clones. Material: Treg cells from blood. These receptors were taken from a donor aged 2-30 years with juvenile idiopathic arthritis. The CDR3 runs from the conserved cysteine through the conserved F or W. The order of the fields is CDR3 length, V gene, clone size, J gene, CDR3 protein. Some rows have no size entry. The others give once, few or many, or a class for an expanded clone.

len: 13; v_gene: TRBV5-6; abundance: .; j_gene: TRBJ2-7; CDR3aa: CASSPTRIYEQYF
len: 13; v_gene: TRBV28; abundance: .; j_gene: TRBJ1-1; CDR3aa: CASSLAIPGVAFF
len: 14; v_gene: TRBV7-6; abundance: .; j_gene: TRBJ2-7; CDR3aa: CASSLLGVSGEQYF
len: 13; v_gene: TRBV19; abundance: .; j_gene: TRBJ1-2; CDR3aa: CASSGLSGYGYTF
len: 14; v_gene: TRBV30; abundance: .; j_gene: TRBJ2-2; CDR3aa: CAWSFGGRPGELFF
len: 12; v_gene: TRBV14; abundance: medium-sized; j_gene: TRBJ2-7; CDR3aa: CASSPSNYEQYF
len: 14; v_gene: TRBV2; abundance: .; j_gene: TRBJ1-1; CDR3aa: CASRPGAVNTEAFF
len: 14; v_gene: TRBV5-1; abundance: .; j_gene: TRBJ2-5; CDR3aa: CASSKGLDGETQYF
len: 14; v_gene: TRBV5-5; abundance: .; j_gene: TRBJ2-7; CDR3aa: CASRPGLPPYEQYF
len: 15; v_gene: TRBV29-1; abundance: .; j_gene: TRBJ2-1; CDR3aa: CSVESWTSGYNEQFF
len: 14; v_gene: TRBV19; abundance: .; j_gene: TRBJ1-4; CDR3aa: CASSEGRWDEKLFF
len: 18; v_gene: TRBV7-4; abundance: .; j_gene: TRBJ2-7; CDR3aa: CASSLGGGASGRRYEQYF
len: 16; v_gene: TRBV4-1; abundance: .; j_gene: TRBJ2-7; CDR3aa: CASSQTRASGSYEQYF
len: 16; v_gene: TRBV9; abundance: .; j_gene: TRBJ2-1; CDR3aa: CASSPLTPQPYNEQFF
len: 15; v_gene: TRBV19; abundance: .; j_gene: TRBJ1-1; CDR3aa: CASSSRTGRNTEAFF
len: 15; v_gene: TRBV4-1; abundance: .; j_gene: TRBJ2-1; CDR3aa: CASSQQREGYNEQFF
len: 14; v_gene: TRBV19; abundance: .; j_gene: TRBJ1-5; CDR3aa: CASSIPMSNQPQHF
len: 13; v_gene: TRBV5-8; abundance: .; j_gene: TRBJ1-2; CDR3aa: CASTVALDYGYTF
len: 13; v_gene: TRBV5-1; abundance: .; j_gene: TRBJ1-1; CDR3aa: CASSFTGVTEAFF
len: 15; v_gene: TRBV2; abundance: .; j_gene: TRBJ1-3; CDR3aa: CASSVHRVGGNTIYF
len: 21; v_gene: TRBV4-1; abundance: .; j_gene: TRBJ2-4; CDR3aa: CASSQEHGAGGLSFVKNIQYF
len: 14; v_gene: TRBV5-1; abundance: .; j_gene: TRBJ2-5; CDR3aa: CASSLTGGAETQYF
len: 14; v_gene: TRBV7-9; abundance: .; j_gene: TRBJ2-5; CDR3aa: CASSRPLTEETQYF
len: 13; v_gene: TRBV6-5; abundance: medium-sized; j_gene: TRBJ2-6; CDR3aa: CASSRLSADVLTF
len: 15; v_gene: TRBV6-5; abundance: medium-sized; j_gene: TRBJ1-5; CDR3aa: CASSPLPYSNQPQHF
len: 15; v_gene: TRBV11-2; abundance: .; j_gene: TRBJ2-3; CDR3aa: CASSPRAGRTDTQYF
len: 12; v_gene: TRBV6-1; abundance: .; j_gene: TRBJ1-5; CDR3aa: CASSPSGQPQHF
len: 14; v_gene: TRBV14; abundance: .; j_gene: TRBJ2-2; CDR3aa: CASSLVGTRGELFF
len: 15; v_gene: TRBV6-6; abundance: .; j_gene: TRBJ1-1; CDR3aa: CASSYSGMLGTEAFF
len: 21; v_gene: TRBV6-1; abundance: .; j_gene: TRBJ2-2; CDR3aa: CASSEAARGVRGIPNTGELFF
len: 17; v_gene: TRBV15; abundance: .; j_gene: TRBJ1-5; CDR3aa: CATSRDTGQGLVGPQHF